The present entry profiles one T cell receptor beta chain with its context. What it recognizes is unknown. Germline V gives CDR1 SQVTM, CDR2 ANQGSEA. V gave up 6 bases and J gave up 6 bases; unmatched junction bases: 3. The CDR3 is 13 residues long. Included in the TCR beta cDNA libraries were unique molecular identifiers. TCRdb re-called the PCR reads with MiXCR, one entry per CDR3 protein. Seen here are 750,000 to 900,000 distinct CDR3 sequences, 35% to 55% observed once, and the top ten hold roughly 4.9%. This entry comes from a study of post-analysis software for immune sequencing data. Points from the study as a whole: Compared with controls, patients had more of five or six TRBV segments, including TRBV5-6, TRBV5-1 and TRBV20-1.

V usage is TRBV29-1 and J usage is TRBJ1-5; 12 nucleotides agree with TRBD1. This TCR came from a girl under 18 with multiple sclerosis. Sequencing was performed on blood. CDR3 bases: TGCAGCGTGGGACAGGGGGCTACTCAGCCCCAGCATTTT. Translated: CSVGQGATQPQHF. Full variable domain (remainder filled in from reference TRBV29-1 and TRBJ1-5): SAVISQKPSRDICQRGTSLTIQCQVDSQVTMMFWYRQQPGQSLTLIATANQGSEATYESGFVIDKFPISRPNLTFSTLTVSNMSPEDSSIYLCSVGQGATQPQHFGDGTRLSIL.